This note documents a single TCR beta chain sequence. Patients at the Seattle site were enrolled during active infection and followed longitudinally. This CDR3 is 15 amino acids long. Trimming left V 4 bases short and J 11 bases short, with 18 bases between. The germline V gene encodes CDR1 SGHVS and CDR2 FNYEAQ. Original data processing: Estimation of nucleated cell counts relied on the amplification of reference gene primers. Clones were sequenced by immunoSEQ multiplex PCR, and TCRdb holds only the in-frame ones, with some missing. V and J calls and clone size are those listed in that table; D and trimming were worked out from the DNA. The data show 300,000 to 450,000 clones, about 90% seen once. The sample is drawn from a study of blood T cell repertoires in COVID-19. Study context: Sites across the United States, Italy and Spain contributed samples from acute and convalescent COVID-19. The analysed material was cDNA or gDNA that came from T cells, B-cell-depleted T cells, or PBMCs.

The material sequenced was peripheral blood. The rearrangement links TRBV7-6 to TRBJ1-6, with D tentatively TRBD1 (5 bases). This clonotype was sampled from a woman in her twenties or thirties with COVID-19, enrolled during active disease. CDR3 DNA sequence: TGTGCCAGCAGCTCCGCAGACAGTTACGGCCCACCCCTCCACTTT. Encoded protein: CASSSADSYGPPLHF.